This T cell receptor (beta chain) was identified during a study of T cell responses to AZD1222 COVID-19 vaccine. Produced via immunoSEQ multiplex PCR; TCRdb's table is partial and in-frame only. The sample lists about 47,000 clones; around 80% were seen once. Study observations and caveats: The donor group comprised mostly white British people and more females; the analysis possibly underestimated clonal diversity. Close to half of spike-specific TCRs reportedly recognize unmutated variant regions.

A note on this clone: What it binds is unknown.

This TCR was sampled from an adult who received the MenACWY meningococcal vaccine as a control. Sequenced here: peripheral blood, sampled 28 days after the second dose of the MenACWY control vaccine.

CDR3 region: CASSMTGGIEAFF. The CDR3 nucleotides are TGTGCCAGTAGTATGACAGGGGGCATAGAAGCTTTCTTT. The V call is TRBV19, the J call TRBJ1-1; 10 bases are a match to TRBD1. Germline-derived CDR1 and CDR2 are LNHDA and SQIVND (reference sequence). J lost 8 bases, V lost 3 bases, and 3 bases had no gene match. The CDR3 extends over 13 amino acids.